A single sample gave rise to the 23 T cell receptor beta chains below, sequenced in a study of shared clonotypes between healthy human individuals. TCRdb's table, derived via immunoSEQ multiplex PCR, lists solely in-frame clones and lacks some. Here the sample spans hundreds of thousands of clones, 90% to 97% being singletons. Sequencing used naive CD4+ T cells sorted from blood. Subset given: CD45RA+ positively selected. Receptors were obtained from a woman aged 25 to 39 in good health.

This chain connects TRBV28 to TRBJ1-2, with D hard to call. The CDR3 is 12 amino acids. Trimming took off 2 bases at V and 4 bases at J, with 5 bases between the two ends. Germline CDR1 MDHEN, CDR2 SYDVKM. The CDR3 nucleotides are TGTGCCAGCAGTTTAGCCCCCTATGGCTACACCTTC. It encodes CASSLAPYGYTF.

In this sample, this clone turned up a few times. The rearrangement links TRBV6-5 to TRBJ1-1, with 7 bases that match TRBD1. CDR3 length equals 14 residues. V trimming: 6 bases; J trimming: 1 base; junction bases outside the gene matches: 5. CDR1 and CDR2 from the germline V gene are MNHEY and SVGAGI. The CDR3 bases are TGTGCCAGCAGCACGGGACAGAGGAACACTGAAGCTTTCTTT. This gives the protein CASSTGQRNTEAFF.

The genes are TRBV6-1 and TRBJ2-5; the match to TRBD2 covers 7 bases. The DNA matches TRBJ2-7 better at its end, which makes the J call doubtful. The germline V gene has CDR1 MNHNS and CDR2 SASEGT. The CDR3 loop spans 15 amino acids. CDR3 amino acids: CASSDPREGSYEQYF. The DNA of the CDR3 is TGTGCCAGCAGTGATCCTAGGGAGGGCTCCTACGAGCAGTACTTC.

The chain has TRBV6-6 and TRBJ1-2, with D unclear. The ends were cut back, 3 bases at V and 3 bases at J, with 14 bases in the middle. Germline V gene lookup returns CDR1 MNHNY and CDR2 SVGAGI (reference sequence). The length of the CDR3 is 15 residues. The CDR3 nucleotides are TGTGCCAGCAGTTATATTAGTGTCGGGGACTATGGCTACACCTTC. Protein: CASSYISVGDYGYTF.

The rearrangement uses TRBV16 and TRBJ2-7; D perhaps matches TRBD2 (6 bases). CDR1 KGHSY and CDR2 FQNENV come from the germline V gene. There are 15 residues in the CDR3. V was clipped by 0 bases and J by 2 bases, with 11 bases between them. DNA of the CDR3: TGTGCCAGCAGCCAATCGGAGGGTATAGCCTACGAGCAGTACTTC. Translation: CASSQSEGIAYEQYF.

This chain connects TRBV10-1 to TRBJ2-2, with 13 positions matching TRBD2. Looked up from germline, CDR1 is WNHNN and CDR2 is SYGVQD (reference sequence). The CDR3 is made up of 16 amino acids. V was clipped by 4 bases and J by 6 bases; unmatched bases: 5. This CDR3 reads CASSALAGGPPGELFF. The CDR3 DNA reads TGCGCCAGCAGTGCACTAGCGGGAGGGCCCCCCGGGGAGCTGTTTTTT.

This clone was recorded only once. J is TRBJ1-3 and V is TRBV6-1; D is unclear. This CDR3 has 11 amino acids. Germline V gene lookup returns CDR1 MNHNS and CDR2 SASEGT. V was cut by 6 bases and J by 7 bases, with 7 bases left in between. As DNA, the CDR3 is TGTGCCAGCAGGCAAACGAACACCATATATTTT. Encoded protein: CASRQTNTIYF.

This clone was recorded only once. The V and J genes are TRBV11-2 and TRBJ2-7; 10 nucleotides match TRBD1. Germline CDR1 and CDR2: SGHAT and FQNNGV. This CDR3 is built from 16 residues. V was pared by 5 bases and J by 5 bases, with 12 bases of the junction left unmatched. The CDR3 DNA is TGTGCCAGCAGCGCCCCCGGGACAGGGGCTCTCCACGAGCAGTACTTC. This gives the protein CASSAPGTGALHEQYF.

The chain employs TRBV4-2 and TRBJ2-1; 7 bases align to TRBD1. J gave up 1 base and V 4 bases, and 19 bases lay outside the gene matches. This CDR3 has 20 residues. The V gene's germline CDR1 is LGHNA and CDR2 YNFKEQ. CDR3 in amino acids: CASSPSGGVDTGGSYNEQFF. The CDR3 region has the DNA TGTGCCAGCAGCCCCTCAGGGGGAGTCGATACGGGCGGATCCTACAATGAGCAGTTCTTC.

The gene calls are TRBV19 and TRBJ2-5; a weak D match, TRBD1 (6 bases). Germline values: CDR1 LNHDA, CDR2 SQIVND (reference sequence). CDR3 length: 14 amino acids. Trimming left V 5 bases short and J 7 bases short, with 17 bases between. The CDR3 region is CASSSQDSARTQYF. DNA of the CDR3: TGTGCCAGTAGTTCCCAGGACAGCGCTCGGACCCAGTACTTC.

The chain uses TRBV7-9 and TRBJ2-7, with 12 bases matching TRBD2. The CDR3 is 15 residues long. Trimming removed 5 bases from V and 2 bases from J; junction bases left unmatched: 4. Looked up from germline, CDR1 is SEHNR and CDR2 is FQNEAQ (reference sequence). The CDR3 DNA sequence: TGTGCCAGCAGCGTACGGACTAGCGGGACCTACGAGCAGTACTTC. Translating it yields CASSVRTSGTYEQYF. Full variable domain (remainder filled in from reference TRBV7-9 and TRBJ2-7): DTGVSQNPRHKITKRGQNVTFRCDPISEHNRLYWYRQTLGQGPEFLTYFQNEAQLEKSRLLSDRFSAERPKGSFSTLEIQRTEQGDSAMYLCASSVRTSGTYEQYFGPGTRLTVT.

The rearrangement joins TRBV21-1 to TRBJ2-5; TRBD1, the D gene given by the table, was not confirmed from the DNA. TRBV21-1 is a pseudogene. CDR3 length equals 17 residues. CDR3 sequence (DNA): TGTGCCAGCAGCAAAGTCGAACCGGGACAGGGGACAGAGACCCAGTACTTC. It encodes CASSKVEPGQGTETQYF.

The count of this clone is one. The chain has TRBV7-9 and TRBJ1-4, with D hard to call. V lost 2 bases and J lost 4, with 8 bases in between. Germline V CDR1 and CDR2: SEHNR, FQNEAQ (reference sequence). CDR3 length equals 14 residues. CDR3 sequence: CASSLTVLNEKLFF. Written as DNA, the CDR3 is TGTGCCAGCAGCTTAACGGTACTTAATGAAAAACTGTTTTTT.

This sequence joins TRBV28 and TRBJ1-1; perhaps TRBD1 as D (5 bases). The CDR3 length is 12 residues. CDR1 MDHEN and CDR2 SYDVKM come from the germline V gene. V was pared by 7 bases and J by 1 base, with 7 bases between. The CDR3 loop is CASKDRNTEAFF. DNA of the CDR3: TGTGCCAGCAAAGACAGGAACACTGAAGCTTTCTTT. Supplemented by reference TRBV28 and TRBJ1-1, the full variable domain reads DVKVTQSSRYLVKRTGEKVFLECVQDMDHENMFWYRQDPGLGLRLIYFSYDVKMKEKGDIPEGYSVSREKKERFSLILESASTNQTSMYLCASKDRNTEAFFGQGTRLTVV.

The V and J genes are TRBV5-1 and TRBJ1-2; the D gene is possibly TRBD1 (5 bases). Trimming cost V 0 bases and J 8 bases, with 8 bases left between them. This CDR3 is 12 amino acids long. Per the germline V gene, CDR1 is SGHRS and CDR2 is YFSETQ. CDR3 bases: TGCGCCAGCAGCTTGGCCCCAGGGGGCTACACCTTC. It yields the protein CASSLAPGGYTF.

CDR3 in DNA: TGTGCCAGCAGCTCTAGCGGGGACTCCTACGAGCAGTACTTC. Protein product: CASSSSGDSYEQYF. The rearrangement joins TRBV9 to TRBJ2-7, with 9 bases matching TRBD2. J was trimmed by 0 bases and V by 4 bases; bases with no gene match: 2. CDR1 and CDR2 (germline): SGDLS, YYNGEE. The CDR3 is 14 residues long.

V gene TRBV7-9 combines with J gene TRBJ1-2, with a possible D match to TRBD1 (6 bases). Germline values: CDR1 SEHNR, CDR2 FQNEAQ (reference sequence). Trimming cost V 5 bases and J 5 bases, with 21 bases left between them. The length of the CDR3 is 16 residues. The CDR3, as DNA: TGTGCCAGCAGCCCTCCTCCTCCAGGGGCGAAATATGGCTACACCTTC. It translates to CASSPPPPGAKYGYTF.

This chain connects TRBV5-1 to TRBJ2-6, with D unclear. V was cut by 2 bases and J by 4 bases, with 10 bases left in between. Per the germline V gene, CDR1 is SGHRS and CDR2 is YFSETQ. There are 15 residues in the CDR3. CDR3 sequence (DNA): TGCGCCAGCAGCTTACAAGGGTTAGGGGCCAACGTCCTGACTTTC. It specifies CASSLQGLGANVLTF.

The V call is TRBV5-4, the J call TRBJ1-3, with D maybe TRBD1 (5 bases). CDR1 and CDR2 from the germline V gene are SGHNT and YYREEE (reference sequence). The CDR3 runs to 16 residues. V shed 2 bases and J shed 0 bases, with 12 bases lying between them. Here the CDR3 reads CASSLSTGISGNTIYF. The CDR3 nucleotides are TGTGCCAGCAGCTTATCAACAGGTATCTCTGGAAACACCATATATTTT.

The chain couples TRBV7-6 to TRBJ2-2, with D possibly matching TRBD2 (5 bases). The germline gives CDR1 SGHVS, CDR2 FNYEAQ. This CDR3 is built from 16 residues. The V and J ends lost 5 bases and 7 bases respectively, with 20 bases between them. The CDR3 sequence: CASSIGTDLKDGELFF. Here the CDR3 DNA reads TGTGCCAGCAGCATCGGAACGGACTTAAAGGACGGGGAGCTGTTTTTT.

V and J are TRBV25-1 and TRBJ2-3, with TRBD1 matching over 8 bases. The CDR3 contains 16 residues. The germline gives CDR1 MGHDK, CDR2 SYGVNS. The ends lost 6 bases at V and 8 bases at J; junction bases unmatched: 16. The CDR3 sequence is CASSENRGSKRLTQYF. Written as DNA, the CDR3 is TGTGCCAGCAGCGAGAACAGGGGGTCGAAGCGGCTTACGCAGTATTTT. Full variable domain (missing parts from reference TRBV25-1 and TRBJ2-3): EADIYQTPRYLVIGTGKKITLECSQTMGHDKMYWYQQDPGMELHLIHYSYGVNSTEKGDLSSESTVSRIRTEHFPLTLESARPSHTSQYLCASSENRGSKRLTQYFGPGTRLTVL.

V is TRBV13 and J is TRBJ2-3; perhaps D is TRBD1 or TRBD2 (5 bases each). Germline V CDR1 and CDR2: PRHDT, FYEKMQ (reference sequence). This CDR3 is built from 18 residues. The V and J ends lost 4 bases and 0 bases respectively, with 20 bases between them. In DNA form, the CDR3 reads TGTGCCAGCAGCTACACGGGCCCGGGACCCGAAAGCACAGATACGCAGTATTTT. Its translation: CASSYTGPGPESTDTQYF. Based on the CDR3 plus reference TRBV13 and TRBJ2-3, the full variable domain is AAGVIQSPRHLIKEKRETATLKCYPIPRHDTVYWYQQGPGQDPQFLISFYEKMQSDKGSIPDRFSAQQFSDYHSELNMSSLELGDSALYFCASSYTGPGPESTDTQYFGPGTRLTVL.

J is TRBJ2-7 and V is TRBV11-3; TRBD2 matches 10 bases. Losses at the gene ends were 5 bases for V and 5 bases for J; bases not matched to a gene: 6. The CDR3 covers 14 residues. Germline CDR1 and CDR2: SGHNT and YENEEA. CDR3 bases: TGTGCCAGCAGCAGGGGTCTAGCGGGAGACGAGCAGTACTTC. Protein product: CASSRGLAGDEQYF.